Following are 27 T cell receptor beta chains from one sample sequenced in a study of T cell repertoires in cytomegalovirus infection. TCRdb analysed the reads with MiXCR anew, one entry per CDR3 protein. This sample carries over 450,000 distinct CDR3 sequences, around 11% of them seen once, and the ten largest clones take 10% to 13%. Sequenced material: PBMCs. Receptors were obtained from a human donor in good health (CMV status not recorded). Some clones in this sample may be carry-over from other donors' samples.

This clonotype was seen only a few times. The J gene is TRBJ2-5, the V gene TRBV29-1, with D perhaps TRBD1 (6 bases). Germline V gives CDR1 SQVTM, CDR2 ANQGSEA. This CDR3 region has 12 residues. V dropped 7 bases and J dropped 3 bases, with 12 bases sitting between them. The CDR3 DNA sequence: TGCAGCGGGGGGACATTCAAAGAGACCCAGTACTTC. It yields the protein CSGGTFKETQYF.

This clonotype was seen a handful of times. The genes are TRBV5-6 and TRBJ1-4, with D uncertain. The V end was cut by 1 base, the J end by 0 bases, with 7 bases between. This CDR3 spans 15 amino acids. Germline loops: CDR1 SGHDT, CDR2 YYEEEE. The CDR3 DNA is TGTGCCAGCAGCTTGATCCGCGCAACTAATGAAAAACTGTTTTTT. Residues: CASSLIRATNEKLFF.

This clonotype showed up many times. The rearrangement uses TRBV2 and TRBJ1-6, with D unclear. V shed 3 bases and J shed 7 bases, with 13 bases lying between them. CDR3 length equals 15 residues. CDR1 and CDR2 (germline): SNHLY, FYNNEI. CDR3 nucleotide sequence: TGTGCCAGCAGTGATATGTCTGACGCGAATTCACCCCTCCACTTT. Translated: CASSDMSDANSPLHF.

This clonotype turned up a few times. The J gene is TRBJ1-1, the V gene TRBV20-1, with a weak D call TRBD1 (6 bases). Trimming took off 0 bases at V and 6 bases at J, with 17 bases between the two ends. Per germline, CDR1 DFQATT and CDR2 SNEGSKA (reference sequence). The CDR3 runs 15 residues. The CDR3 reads CSARERGWPLAEAFF. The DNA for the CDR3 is TGCAGTGCTAGAGAGAGGGGGTGGCCCCTGGCTGAAGCTTTCTTT.

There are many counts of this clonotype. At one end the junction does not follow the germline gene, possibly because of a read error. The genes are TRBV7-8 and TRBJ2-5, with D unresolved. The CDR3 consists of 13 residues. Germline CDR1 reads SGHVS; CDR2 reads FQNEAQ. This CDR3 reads CASTLETDETQYF. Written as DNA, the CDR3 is TGTGCCAGCACCTTAGAAACCGACGAGACCCAGTACTTC. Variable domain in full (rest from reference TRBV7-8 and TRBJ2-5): GAGVSQSPRYKVAKRGQDVALRCDPISGHVSLFWYQQALGQGPEFLTYFQNEAQLDKSGLPSDRFFAERPEGSVSTLKIQRTQQEDSAVYLCASTLETDETQYFGPGTRLLVL.

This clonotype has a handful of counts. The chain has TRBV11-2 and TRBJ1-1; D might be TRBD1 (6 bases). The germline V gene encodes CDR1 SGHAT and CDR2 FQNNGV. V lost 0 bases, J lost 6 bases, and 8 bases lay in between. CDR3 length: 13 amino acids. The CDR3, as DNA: TGTGCCAGCAGCTTAGATCGGACAGCTGAAGCTTTCTTT. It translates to CASSLDRTAEAFF.

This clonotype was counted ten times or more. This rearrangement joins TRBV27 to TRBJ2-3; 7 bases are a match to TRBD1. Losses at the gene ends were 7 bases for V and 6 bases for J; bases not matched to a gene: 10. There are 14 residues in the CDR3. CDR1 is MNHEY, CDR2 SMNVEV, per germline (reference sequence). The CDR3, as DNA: TGTGCCAGCACCACCAGAACAGGGGCTGATACGCAGTATTTT. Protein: CASTTRTGADTQYF.

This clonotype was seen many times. The CDR3 bases are TGTGCCATCAGGACCAGTAATTCACCCCTCCACTTT. It yields the protein CAIRTSNSPLHF. The genes are TRBV10-3 and TRBJ1-6, with unresolved D. In germline, CDR1 is ENHRY, CDR2 SYGVKD. V gave up 6 bases and J gave up 6 bases, with 6 bases separating them. This CDR3 has 12 residues.

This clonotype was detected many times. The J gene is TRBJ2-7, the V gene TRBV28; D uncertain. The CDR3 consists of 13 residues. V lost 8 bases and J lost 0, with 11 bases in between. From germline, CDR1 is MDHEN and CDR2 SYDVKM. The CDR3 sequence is CASLGFTSYEQYF. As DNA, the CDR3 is TGTGCCAGCCTCGGTTTCACCTCCTACGAGCAGTACTTC.

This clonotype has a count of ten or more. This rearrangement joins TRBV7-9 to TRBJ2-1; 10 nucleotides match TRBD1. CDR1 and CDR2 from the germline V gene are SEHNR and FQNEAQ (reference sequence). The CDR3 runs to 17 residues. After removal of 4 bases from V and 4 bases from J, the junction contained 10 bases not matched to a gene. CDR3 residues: CASSSYRDRGNYNEQFF. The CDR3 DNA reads TGTGCCAGCAGCTCCTACCGGGACAGGGGTAATTACAATGAGCAGTTCTTC.

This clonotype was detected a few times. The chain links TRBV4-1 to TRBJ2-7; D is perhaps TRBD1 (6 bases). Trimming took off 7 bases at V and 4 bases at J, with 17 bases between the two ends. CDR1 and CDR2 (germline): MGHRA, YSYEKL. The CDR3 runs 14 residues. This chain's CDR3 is CASISSDSLYEQYF. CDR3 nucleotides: TGCGCCAGCATCTCGTCGGACAGCCTATACGAGCAGTACTTC.

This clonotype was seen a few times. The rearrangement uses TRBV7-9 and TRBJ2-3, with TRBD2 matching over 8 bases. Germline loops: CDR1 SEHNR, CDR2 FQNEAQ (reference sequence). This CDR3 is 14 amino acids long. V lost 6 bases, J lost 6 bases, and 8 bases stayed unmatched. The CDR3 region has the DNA TGTGCCAGCAGTAATTTAGCGGGACGCGATACGCAGTATTTT. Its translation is CASSNLAGRDTQYF.

The CDR3 loop reads CASSSRPVRGYTF. Written as DNA, the CDR3 is TGTGCCAGCAGTTCCCGCCCGGTACGGGGCTACACCTTC. The chain links TRBV12-3 or TRBV12-4 to TRBJ1-2; no firm D call. This CDR3 has 13 residues. The V gene lost 4 bases and the J gene lost 8 bases, with 14 bases spanning the gap.

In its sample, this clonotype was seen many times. The CDR3 protein is CASSQDFPAGGWGELFF. The CDR3 DNA reads TGTGCCAGCAGCCAAGATTTCCCGGCGGGGGGATGGGGGGAGCTGTTTTTT. The chain combines TRBV3-1 with TRBJ2-2, with 8 bases aligning to TRBD2. The V segment lost 0 bases and the J segment 8 bases; nucleotides outside the gene matches: 11. The V gene's germline CDR1 is LGHDT and CDR2 YNNKEL (reference sequence). The CDR3 sequence is 17 residues long. The variable domain in full, with the rest retrieved from reference TRBV3-1 and TRBJ2-2, is DTAVSQTPKYLVTQMGNDKSIKCEQNLGHDTMYWYKQDSKKFLKIMFSYNNKELIINETVPNRFSPKSPDKAHLNLHINSLELGDSAVYFCASSQDFPAGGWGELFFGEGSRLTVL.

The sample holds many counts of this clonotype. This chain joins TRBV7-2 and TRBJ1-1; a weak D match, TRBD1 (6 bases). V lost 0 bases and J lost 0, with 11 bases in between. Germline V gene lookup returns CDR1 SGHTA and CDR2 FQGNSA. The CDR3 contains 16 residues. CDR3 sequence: CASSLAGQIMNTEAFF. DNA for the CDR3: TGTGCCAGCAGCTTAGCTGGACAGATCATGAACACTGAAGCTTTCTTT.

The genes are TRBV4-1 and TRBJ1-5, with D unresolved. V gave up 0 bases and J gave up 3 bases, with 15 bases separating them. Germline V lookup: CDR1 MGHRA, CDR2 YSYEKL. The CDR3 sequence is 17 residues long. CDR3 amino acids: CASSQDAAGAINQPQHF. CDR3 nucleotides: TGCGCCAGCAGCCAAGATGCGGCAGGAGCCATCAATCAGCCCCAGCATTTT.

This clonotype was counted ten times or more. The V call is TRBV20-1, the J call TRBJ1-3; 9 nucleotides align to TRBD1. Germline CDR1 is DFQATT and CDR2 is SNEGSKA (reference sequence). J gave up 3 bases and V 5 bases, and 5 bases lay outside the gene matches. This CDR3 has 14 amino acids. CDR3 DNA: TGCAGTGCTCCAGCGGACAGGGGTGGAAACACCATATATTTT. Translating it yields CSAPADRGGNTIYF.

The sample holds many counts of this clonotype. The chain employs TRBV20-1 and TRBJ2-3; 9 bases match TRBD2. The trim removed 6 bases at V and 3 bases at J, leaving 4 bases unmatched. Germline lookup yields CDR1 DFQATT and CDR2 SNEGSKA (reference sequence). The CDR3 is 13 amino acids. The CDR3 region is CSARTSETDTQYF. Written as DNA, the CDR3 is TGCAGTGCGAGGACTAGCGAGACAGATACGCAGTATTTT.

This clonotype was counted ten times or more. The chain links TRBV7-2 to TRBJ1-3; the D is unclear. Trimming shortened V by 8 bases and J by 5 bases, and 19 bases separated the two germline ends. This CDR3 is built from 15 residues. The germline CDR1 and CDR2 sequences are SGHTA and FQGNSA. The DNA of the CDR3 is TGTGCCAGCGTAACACAACAACTAGGGCGAAACACCATATATTTT. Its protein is CASVTQQLGRNTIYF.

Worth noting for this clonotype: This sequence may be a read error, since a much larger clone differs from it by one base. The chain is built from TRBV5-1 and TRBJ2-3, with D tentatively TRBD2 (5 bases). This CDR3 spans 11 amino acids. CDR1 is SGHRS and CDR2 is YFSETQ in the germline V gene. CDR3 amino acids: CASGSTDKQYF. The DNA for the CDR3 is TGCGCCAGCGGGAGCACAGATAAGCAGTATTTT.

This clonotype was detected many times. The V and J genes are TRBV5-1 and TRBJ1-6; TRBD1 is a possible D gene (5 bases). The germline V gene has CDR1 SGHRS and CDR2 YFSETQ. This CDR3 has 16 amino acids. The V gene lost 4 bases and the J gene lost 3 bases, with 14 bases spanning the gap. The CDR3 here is CASSPGDRYYNSPLHF. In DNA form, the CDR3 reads TGCGCCAGCAGCCCGGGGGACCGGTACTATAATTCACCCCTCCACTTT.

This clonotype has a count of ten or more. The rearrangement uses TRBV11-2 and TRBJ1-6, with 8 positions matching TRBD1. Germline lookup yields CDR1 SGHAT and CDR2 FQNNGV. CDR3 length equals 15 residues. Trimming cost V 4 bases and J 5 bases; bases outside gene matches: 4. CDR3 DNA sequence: TGTGCCAGCAGCTACCGGACAGGGAATAATTCACCCCTCCACTTT. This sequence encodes CASSYRTGNNSPLHF.

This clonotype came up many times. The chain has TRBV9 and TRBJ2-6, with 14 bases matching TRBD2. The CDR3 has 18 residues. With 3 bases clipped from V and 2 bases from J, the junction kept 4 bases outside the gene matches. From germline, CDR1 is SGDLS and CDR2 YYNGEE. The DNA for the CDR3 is TGTGCCAGCAGCGCGACTAGCGGGAGGGTAACTGGGGCCAACGTCCTGACTTTC. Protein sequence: CASSATSGRVTGANVLTF. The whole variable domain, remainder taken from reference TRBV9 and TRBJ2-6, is DSGVTQTPKHLITATGQRVTLRCSPRSGDLSVYWYQQSLDQGLQFLIQYYNGEERAKGNILERFSAQQFPDLHSELNLSSLELGDSALYFCASSATSGRVTGANVLTFGAGSRLTVL.

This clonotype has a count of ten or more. For the CDR3, the DNA is TGCAGTGCTAGAGACCGGGACCCTAGCTCCTACAATGAGCAGTTCTTC. Translation gives CSARDRDPSSYNEQFF. The chain combines TRBV20-1 with TRBJ2-1; D is tentatively TRBD1 or TRBD2 (5 bases each). Germline CDR1 DFQATT, CDR2 SNEGSKA (reference sequence). This CDR3 comprises 16 residues. Trimming removed 0 bases at V and 0 bases at J, with 12 bases between.

The CDR3 loop reads CASSFDRGGSYGYTF. CDR3 nucleotide sequence: TGTGCCAGCTCGTTCGACAGGGGAGGGTCCTATGGCTACACCTTC. J is TRBJ1-2 and V is TRBV18; 8 nucleotides match TRBD1. Germline V gene sequence: CDR1 KGHSH, CDR2 LQKENI. Trimming at V came to 6 bases and at J to 4 bases, leaving 10 bases not matched to a gene. The CDR3 sequence is 15 residues long.

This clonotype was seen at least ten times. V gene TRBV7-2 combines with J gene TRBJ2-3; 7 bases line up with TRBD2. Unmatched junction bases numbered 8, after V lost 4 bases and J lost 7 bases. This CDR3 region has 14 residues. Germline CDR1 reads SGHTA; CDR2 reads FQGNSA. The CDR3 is CASSSGGKGNTQYF. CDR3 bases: TGTGCCAGCAGCTCCGGGGGGAAGGGGAATACGCAGTATTTT.

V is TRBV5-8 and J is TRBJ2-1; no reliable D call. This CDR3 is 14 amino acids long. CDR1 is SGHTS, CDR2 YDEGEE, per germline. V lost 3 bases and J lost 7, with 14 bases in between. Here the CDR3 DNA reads TGTGCCAGCAGCTCCGGACCAGCCGTTAATGAGCAGTTCTTC. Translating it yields CASSSGPAVNEQFF.